This T cell receptor beta chain was captured by sequencing in a study of post-analysis software for immune sequencing data. Study-level information: Relapsing-remitting, secondary progressive and progressive-relapsing forms of multiple sclerosis all featured among disease courses. Study-level findings and limits: Controls significantly exceeded multiple sclerosis patients in normalized Chao1 diversity. Same-batch samples co-clustered strongly by F measure. There were a few TRBV segments more frequent in patients than controls, and TRBV5-6, TRBV5-1 and TRBV20-1 were among them.

V trimming: 3 bases; J trimming: 0 bases; junction bases outside the gene matches: 3. CDR3 size: 16 residues. Germline CDR1 reads KGHDR; CDR2 reads SFDVKD. As for this clonotype: Its specificity is unknown.

Libraries were made from TCR beta cDNA, and they carried unique molecular identifiers. Each batch of about 1 to 11 million T cells produced 450,000 to 500,000 cDNA molecules. TCRdb fed the PCR reads into MiXCR, producing one record per CDR3 protein. Here the sample spans about 180,000 distinct CDR3 sequences, about 29% being singletons. Sequenced input: blood. J is TRBJ2-1 and V is TRBV24-1; 8 positions agree with TRBD2. This sequence originates from a girl aged 10 to 17 with multiple sclerosis. CDR3 nucleotides: TGTGCCACCAGTGATACTAGCGGACGCTCCTACAATGAGCAGTTCTTC. This gives the protein CATSDTSGRSYNEQFF.